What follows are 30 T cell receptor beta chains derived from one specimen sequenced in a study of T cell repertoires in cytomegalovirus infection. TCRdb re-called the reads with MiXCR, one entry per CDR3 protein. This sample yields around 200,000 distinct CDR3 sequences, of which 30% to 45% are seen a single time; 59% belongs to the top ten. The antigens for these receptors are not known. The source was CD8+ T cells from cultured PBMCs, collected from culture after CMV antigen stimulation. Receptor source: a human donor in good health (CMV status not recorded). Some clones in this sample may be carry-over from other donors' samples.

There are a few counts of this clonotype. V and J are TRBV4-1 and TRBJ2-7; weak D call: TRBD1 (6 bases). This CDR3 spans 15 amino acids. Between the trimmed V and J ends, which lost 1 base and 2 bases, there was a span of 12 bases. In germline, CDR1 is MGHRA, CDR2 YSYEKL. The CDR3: CASSQAAGVAYEQYF. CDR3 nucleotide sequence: TGCGCCAGCAGCCAAGCGGCAGGGGTAGCCTACGAGCAGTACTTC.

The CDR3: CASTTGTVMSPLHF. As DNA, the CDR3 is TGTGCCAGCACCACCGGGACTGTGATGTCACCCCTCCACTTT. The chain has TRBV7-6 and TRBJ1-6; tentatively, D is TRBD1 (5 bases). Trimming left V 7 bases short and J 10 bases short, with 17 bases between. The germline gives CDR1 SGHVS, CDR2 FNYEAQ. CDR3 size: 14 residues.

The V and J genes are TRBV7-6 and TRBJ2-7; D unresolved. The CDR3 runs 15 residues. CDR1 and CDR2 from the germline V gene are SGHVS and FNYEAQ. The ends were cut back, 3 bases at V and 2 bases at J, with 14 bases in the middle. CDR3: CASSFQDDQTYEQYF. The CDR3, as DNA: TGTGCCAGCAGCTTCCAGGACGATCAAACCTACGAGCAGTACTTC.

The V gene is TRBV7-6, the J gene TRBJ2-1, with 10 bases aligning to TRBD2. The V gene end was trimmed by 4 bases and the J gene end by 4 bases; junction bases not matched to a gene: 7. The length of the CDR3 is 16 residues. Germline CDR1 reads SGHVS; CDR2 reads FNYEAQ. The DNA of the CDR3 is TGTGCCAGCAGCTCCCCCCCAGCGGGAGGGTACAATGAGCAGTTCTTC. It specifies CASSSPPAGGYNEQFF.

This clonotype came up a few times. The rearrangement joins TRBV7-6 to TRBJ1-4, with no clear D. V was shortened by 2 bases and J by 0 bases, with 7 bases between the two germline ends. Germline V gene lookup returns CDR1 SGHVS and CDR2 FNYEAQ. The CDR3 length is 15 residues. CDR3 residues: CASSLRAATNEKLFF. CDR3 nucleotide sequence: TGTGCCAGCAGCTTAAGGGCTGCAACTAATGAAAAACTGTTTTTT.

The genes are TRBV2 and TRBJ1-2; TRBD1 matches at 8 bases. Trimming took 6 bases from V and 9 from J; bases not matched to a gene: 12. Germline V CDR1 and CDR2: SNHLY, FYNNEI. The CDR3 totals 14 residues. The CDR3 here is CASSRTWTGNSYTF. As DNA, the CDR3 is TGTGCCAGCAGCCGTACCTGGACAGGGAACAGCTACACCTTC.

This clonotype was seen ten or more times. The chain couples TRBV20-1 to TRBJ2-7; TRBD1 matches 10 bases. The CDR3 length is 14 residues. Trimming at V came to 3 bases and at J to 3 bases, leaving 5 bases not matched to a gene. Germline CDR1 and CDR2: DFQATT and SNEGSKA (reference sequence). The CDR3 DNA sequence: TGCAGTGCTAGGGCCAGGGACAGGGGCTACGAGCAGTACTTC. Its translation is CSARARDRGYEQYF.

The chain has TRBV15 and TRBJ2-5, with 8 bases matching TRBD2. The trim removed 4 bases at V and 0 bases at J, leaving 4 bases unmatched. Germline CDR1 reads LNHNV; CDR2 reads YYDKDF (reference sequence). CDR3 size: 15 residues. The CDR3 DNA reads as TGTGCCACCAGCACACTAGCGGCGTACCAAGAGACCCAGTACTTC. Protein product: CATSTLAAYQETQYF.

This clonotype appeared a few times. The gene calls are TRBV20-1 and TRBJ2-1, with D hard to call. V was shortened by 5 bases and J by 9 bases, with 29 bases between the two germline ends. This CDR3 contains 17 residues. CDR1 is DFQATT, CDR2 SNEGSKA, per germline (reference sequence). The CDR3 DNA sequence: TGCAGTGCTTCCGAAGGGCGTCGGTTCGTTATTGTGGGTGAGCAGTTCTTC. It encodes CSASEGRRFVIVGEQFF.

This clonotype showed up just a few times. CDR3 bases: TGTGCCAGCAGCTTAGCAGTGAGTAAAGACTATGGCTACACCTTC. It yields the protein CASSLAVSKDYGYTF. The rearrangement joins TRBV7-9 to TRBJ1-2; D is uncertain. The CDR3 loop spans 15 amino acids. Germline V gene sequence: CDR1 SEHNR, CDR2 FQNEAQ (reference sequence). V dropped 0 bases and J dropped 3 bases, with 11 bases sitting between them.

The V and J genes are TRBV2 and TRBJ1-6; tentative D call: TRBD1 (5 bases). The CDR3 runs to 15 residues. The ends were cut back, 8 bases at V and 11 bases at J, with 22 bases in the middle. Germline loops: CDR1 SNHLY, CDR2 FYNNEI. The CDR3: CASQEGYEGSPPLHF. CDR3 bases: TGTGCCAGCCAGGAGGGATATGAGGGGTCGCCACCCCTCCACTTT.

The CDR3 spells CASSYGLDSSNYGYTF. CDR3 DNA sequence: TGTGCCAGCAGTTACGGGCTTGACAGCAGTAACTATGGCTACACCTTC. V and J are TRBV6-6 and TRBJ1-2; D possibly corresponds to TRBD1 (5 bases). The CDR3 has 16 residues. CDR1 is MNHNY, CDR2 SVGAGI, per germline (reference sequence). The germline V and J ends were trimmed by 2 bases and 1 base, with 14 bases remaining between them.

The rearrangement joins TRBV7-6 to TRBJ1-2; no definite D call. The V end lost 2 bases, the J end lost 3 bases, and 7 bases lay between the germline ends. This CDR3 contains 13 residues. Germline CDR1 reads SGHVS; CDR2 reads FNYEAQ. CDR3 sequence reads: CASSLSTDYGYTF. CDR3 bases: TGTGCCAGCAGCTTATCCACCGACTATGGCTACACCTTC.

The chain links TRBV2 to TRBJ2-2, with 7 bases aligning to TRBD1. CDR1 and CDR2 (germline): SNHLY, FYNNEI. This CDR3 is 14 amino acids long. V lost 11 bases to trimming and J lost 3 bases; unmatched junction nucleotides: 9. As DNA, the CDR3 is TGTGCCCGCCTTGACAGGGAGCACACCGGGGAGCTGTTTTTT. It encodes CARLDREHTGELFF.

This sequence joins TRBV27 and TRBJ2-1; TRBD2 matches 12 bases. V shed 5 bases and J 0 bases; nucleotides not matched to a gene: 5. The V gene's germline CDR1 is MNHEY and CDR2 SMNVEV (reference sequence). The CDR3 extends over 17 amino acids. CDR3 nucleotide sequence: TGTGCCAGCAGTCCAAAGGGACTAGCGGGCTCCTACAATGAGCAGTTCTTC. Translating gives CASSPKGLAGSYNEQFF.

The CDR3 here is CASSEEGRIYGYTF. CDR3 sequence (DNA): TGTGCCAGCAGTGAAGAGGGGCGGATCTATGGCTACACCTTC. The chain combines TRBV6-1 with TRBJ1-2, with D possibly TRBD1 on 5 matching bases. The germline V gene has CDR1 MNHNS and CDR2 SASEGT. V lost 1 base to trimming and J lost 4 bases, with 10 bases between them. The CDR3 loop spans 14 amino acids.

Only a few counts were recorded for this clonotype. The DNA of the CDR3 is TGTGCCAGCAGCGGACTAGCGGGAGTTACAGATACGCAGTATTTT. As protein: CASSGLAGVTDTQYF. V is TRBV12-3 or TRBV12-4 and J is TRBJ2-3; 13 nucleotides align to TRBD2. V shed 6 bases and J 3 bases; nucleotides not matched to a gene: 3. The CDR3 contains 15 residues.

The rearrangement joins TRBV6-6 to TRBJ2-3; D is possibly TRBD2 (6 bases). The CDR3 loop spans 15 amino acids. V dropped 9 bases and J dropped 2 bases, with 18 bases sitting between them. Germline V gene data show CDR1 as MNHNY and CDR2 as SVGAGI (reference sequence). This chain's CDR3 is CARSPRGIVTDTQYF. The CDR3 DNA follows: TGTGCCAGAAGTCCCCGGGGGATAGTCACAGATACGCAGTATTTT.

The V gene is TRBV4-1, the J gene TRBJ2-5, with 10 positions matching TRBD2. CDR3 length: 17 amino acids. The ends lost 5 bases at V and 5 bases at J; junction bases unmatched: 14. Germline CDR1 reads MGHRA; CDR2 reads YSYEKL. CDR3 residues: CASSSSIQREGRETQYF. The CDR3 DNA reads TGCGCCAGCAGCTCAAGCATCCAGCGGGAGGGCCGGGAGACCCAGTACTTC.

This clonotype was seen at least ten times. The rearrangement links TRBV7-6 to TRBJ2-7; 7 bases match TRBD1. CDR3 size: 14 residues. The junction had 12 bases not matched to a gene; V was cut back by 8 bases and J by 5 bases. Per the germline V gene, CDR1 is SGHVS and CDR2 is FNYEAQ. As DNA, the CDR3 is TGTGCCAGCGGAGTAGGGGTAGGGGGCGACGAGCAGTACTTC. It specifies CASGVGVGGDEQYF.

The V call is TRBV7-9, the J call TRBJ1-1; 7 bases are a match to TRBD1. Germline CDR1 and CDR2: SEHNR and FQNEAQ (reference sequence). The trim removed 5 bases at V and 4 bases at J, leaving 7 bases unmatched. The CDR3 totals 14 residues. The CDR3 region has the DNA TGTGCCAGCAGCATCCCGGGACAGACCACTGAAGCTTTCTTT. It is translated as CASSIPGQTTEAFF.

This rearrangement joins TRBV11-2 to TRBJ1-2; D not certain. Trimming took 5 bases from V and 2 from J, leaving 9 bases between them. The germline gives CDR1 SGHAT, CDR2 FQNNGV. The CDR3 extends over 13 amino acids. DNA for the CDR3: TGTGCCAGCAGCCGCTTGGGGAACTATGGCTACACCTTC. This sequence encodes CASSRLGNYGYTF. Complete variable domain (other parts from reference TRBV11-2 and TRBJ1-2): EAGVAQSPRYKIIEKRQSVAFWCNPISGHATLYWYQQILGQGPKLLIQFQNNGVVDDSQLPKDRFSAERLKGVDSTLKIQPAKLEDSAVYLCASSRLGNYGYTFGSGTRLTVV.

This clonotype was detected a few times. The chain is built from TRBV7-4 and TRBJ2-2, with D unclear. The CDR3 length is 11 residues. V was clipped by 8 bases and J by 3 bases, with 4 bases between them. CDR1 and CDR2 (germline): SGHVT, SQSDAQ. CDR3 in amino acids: CASLYTGELFF. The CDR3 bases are TGTGCCAGCCTTTACACCGGGGAGCTGTTTTTT.

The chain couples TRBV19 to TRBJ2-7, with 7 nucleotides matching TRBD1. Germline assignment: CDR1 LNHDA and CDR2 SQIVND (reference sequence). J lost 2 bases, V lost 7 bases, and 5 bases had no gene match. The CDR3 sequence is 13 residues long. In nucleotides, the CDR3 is TGTGCCAGTATCGGGACAGCAACCTACGAGCAGTACTTC. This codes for CASIGTATYEQYF.

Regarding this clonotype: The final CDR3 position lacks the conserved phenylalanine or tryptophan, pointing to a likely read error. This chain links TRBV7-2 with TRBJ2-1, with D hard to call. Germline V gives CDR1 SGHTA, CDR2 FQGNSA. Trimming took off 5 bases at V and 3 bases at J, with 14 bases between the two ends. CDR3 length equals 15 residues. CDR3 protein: CASSPPIDFYNEQFL. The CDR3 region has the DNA TGTGCCAGCAGCCCACCAATCGACTTCTACAATGAGCAGTTCTTA.

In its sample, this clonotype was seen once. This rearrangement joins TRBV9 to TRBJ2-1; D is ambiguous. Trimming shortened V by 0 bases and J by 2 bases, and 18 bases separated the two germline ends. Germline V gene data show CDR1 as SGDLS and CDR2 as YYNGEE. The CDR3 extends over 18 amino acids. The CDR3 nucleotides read TGTGCCAGCAGCGTAGCTTCGCTAGGGCCGCCTCCCTACAATGAGCAGTTCTTC. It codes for CASSVASLGPPPYNEQFF.

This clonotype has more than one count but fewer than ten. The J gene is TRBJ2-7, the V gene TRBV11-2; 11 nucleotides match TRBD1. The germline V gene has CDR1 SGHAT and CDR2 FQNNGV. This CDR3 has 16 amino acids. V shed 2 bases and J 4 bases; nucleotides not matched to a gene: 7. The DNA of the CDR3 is TGTGCCAGCAGCTTATACTTGGGACAGGGGGTGTACGAGCAGTACTTC. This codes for CASSLYLGQGVYEQYF.

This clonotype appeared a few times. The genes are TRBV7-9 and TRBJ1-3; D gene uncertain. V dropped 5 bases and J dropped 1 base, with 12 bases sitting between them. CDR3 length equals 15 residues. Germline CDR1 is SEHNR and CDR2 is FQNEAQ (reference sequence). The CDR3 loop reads CASSPLPVSGNTIYF. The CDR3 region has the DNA TGTGCCAGCAGCCCCCTCCCGGTATCTGGAAACACCATATATTTT.

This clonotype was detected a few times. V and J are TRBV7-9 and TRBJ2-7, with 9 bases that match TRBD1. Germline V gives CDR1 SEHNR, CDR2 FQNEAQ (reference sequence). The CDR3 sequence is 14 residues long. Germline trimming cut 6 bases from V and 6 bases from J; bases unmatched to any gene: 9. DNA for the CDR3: TGTGCCAGCAGTCCAACCGGGACAGGGACCGAGCAGTACTTC. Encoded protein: CASSPTGTGTEQYF.

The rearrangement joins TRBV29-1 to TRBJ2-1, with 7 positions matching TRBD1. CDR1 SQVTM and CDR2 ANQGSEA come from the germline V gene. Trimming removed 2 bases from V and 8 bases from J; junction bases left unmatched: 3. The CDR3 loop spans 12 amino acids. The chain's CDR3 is CSVESQGDEQFF. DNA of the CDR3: TGCAGCGTTGAAAGCCAGGGGGATGAGCAGTTCTTC.